What follows describes a single T cell receptor (beta chain). Antigen: not known. V lost 0 bases to trimming and J lost 5 bases, with 15 bases between them. The CDR3 runs 15 residues. CDR1 is SGHRS, CDR2 YFSETQ, per germline. These data are taken from a study of OX40 agonist ivuxolimab in advanced cancers. Overall study: Two cutaneous melanoma patients and one hepatocellular carcinoma patient, three in all, had partial responses. Overall study results and limits: Nonresponders, in some cases, also had low normalized T-cell clonal expansion.

At cycle 4 day 1, cycle 7 day 1, and baseline, blood was sampled. Sequencing was performed with immunoSEQ multiplex PCR; in TCRdb, only in-frame clones are kept and a portion is missing. Of 100,000 or so clones in the sample, less than 95% were seen once. The chain has TRBV5-1 and TRBJ2-7; tentative D call: TRBD2 (6 bases). The starting material was CD4+ or CD8+ T cells sorted from blood, obtained in a trial of the OX40 agonist ivuxolimab. The TCR originated in an adult with an advanced solid tumor such as melanoma, head and neck, liver or kidney cancer. CDR3 in DNA: TGCGCCAGCAGCTTGGCACGGGGGTCGACGGACGAGCAGTACTTC. This codes for CASSLARGSTDEQYF. The entire variable domain, with the rest obtained from reference TRBV5-1 and TRBJ2-7, is as follows: KAGVTQTPRYLIKTRGQQVTLSCSPISGHRSVSWYQQTPGQGLQFLFEYFSETQRNKGNFPGRFSGRQFSNSRSEMNVSTLELGDSALYLCASSLARGSTDEQYFGPGTRLTVT.